This T cell receptor (beta chain) came from a study of CD8+CD57+ T cells in acquired aplastic anemia. Study-wide findings and caveats: The number of CD8+ CDR3 sequences shared by patients and controls was about 30.

This clonotype was picked up a small number of times. Its specificity is not known. Germline V gives CDR1 MNHEY, CDR2 SVGEGT. Trimming stripped 2 bases from V and 7 bases from J, with 12 bases between. The CDR3 is 14 amino acids. The template for TCR beta VDJ and CDR3 sequence profiling was genomic DNA. TCRdb reprocessed the reads with MiXCR, giving one entry per CDR3 protein. The sample has about 110,000 distinct CDR3 sequences; 51% are singletons. The source is a human donor in good health, serving as a control. The chain links TRBV6-2 or TRBV6-3 to TRBJ2-1; D gene unclear. The source material was sorted CD4+, CD8+, or CD8+CD57+ T cells (not recorded which) from PBMCs. The CDR3 DNA reads as TGTGCCAGCAGTTACCAGTGGTATATTAATGAGCAGTTCTTC. Protein sequence: CASSYQWYINEQFF.